The clone carrying this TCR beta chain has more than one count but fewer than ten. The sample belongs to a study of blood T cells in healthy people across ages. The germline V gene encodes CDR1 MNHEY and CDR2 SVGAGI. CDR3 length equals 14 residues. V lost 1 base to trimming and J lost 4 bases, with 9 bases between them. The second PCR ran about 6 to 12 cycles with a sample-barcoded 5' primer and J-beta primers. TCRdb reprocessed the 5' RACE reads with MiXCR, giving one entry per CDR3 protein. Here the sample spans about 1.5 million distinct CDR3 sequences, roughly two fifths being singletons. V and J are TRBV6-5 and TRBJ2-3; D might be TRBD2 (6 bases). This TCR derives from a woman aged 18-29 years in good health. Sample: blood. CDR3 loop: CASSYFPGADTQYF. The CDR3 coding sequence is TGTGCCAGCAGTTACTTCCCGGGGGCAGATACGCAGTATTTT.